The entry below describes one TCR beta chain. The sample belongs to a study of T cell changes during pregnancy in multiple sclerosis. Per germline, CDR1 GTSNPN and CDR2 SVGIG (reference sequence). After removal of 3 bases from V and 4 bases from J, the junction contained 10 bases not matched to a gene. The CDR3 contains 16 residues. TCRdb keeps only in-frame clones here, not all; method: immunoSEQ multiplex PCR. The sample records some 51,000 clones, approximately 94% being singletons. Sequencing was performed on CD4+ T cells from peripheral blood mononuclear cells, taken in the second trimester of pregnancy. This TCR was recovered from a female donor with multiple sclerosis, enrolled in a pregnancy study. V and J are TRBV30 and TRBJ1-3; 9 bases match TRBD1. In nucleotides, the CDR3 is TGTGCCTGGAGCTTTAGGACAGGGGTTGTCGGAAACACCATATATTTT. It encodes CAWSFRTGVVGNTIYF.